The 28 T cell receptor beta chains in this list originate from one sample, sequenced in a study of tumor-infiltrating lymphocytes in oesophageal squamous cell carcinoma. Each CDR3 protein gets one entry after TCRdb re-called the PCR reads with MiXCR. In the table there are 15,000 to 25,000 distinct CDR3 sequences, roughly 41% of which are singletons. The source material was esophageal tumor tissue. Receptor source: a male donor with esophageal squamous cell carcinoma.

Ten or more counts support this clonotype. A much more abundant neighbour one base away suggests this may be a read error. This chain connects TRBV12-3 or TRBV12-4 to TRBJ2-7, with D tentatively TRBD2 (6 bases). V lost 4 bases and J 7 bases, leaving 17 bases between the germline ends. This CDR3 comprises 14 residues. CDR3 region: CASSWASVYNEQYF. The CDR3 region has the DNA TGTGCCAGCAGTTGGGCTAGCGTGTACAATGAGCAGTACTTC.

This rearrangement joins TRBV7-2 to TRBJ2-5; D gene uncertain. The J call is in doubt because the DNA end fits TRBJ2-1 better. The CDR3 loop spans 14 amino acids. Germline values: CDR1 SGHTA, CDR2 FQGNSA. In nucleotides, the CDR3 is TGTGCCAGCAGCTTAGATGGCAGGTTCGGTGAGCAGTTCTTC. Translating it yields CASSLDGRFGEQFF.

This clonotype was recorded many times. This rearrangement joins TRBV18 to TRBJ1-1; tentative D call: TRBD1 (5 bases). The V and J ends lost 6 bases and 3 bases respectively, with 11 bases between them. CDR3 size: 13 residues. CDR1 is KGHSH, CDR2 LQKENI, per germline. Here the CDR3 reads CASSGTAYTEAFF. The CDR3 nucleotides read TGTGCCAGCTCCGGGACGGCGTACACTGAAGCTTTCTTT.

The V gene is TRBV7-2, the J gene TRBJ2-5; D call uncertain. The germline CDR1 and CDR2 sequences are SGHTA and FQGNSA. V was shortened by 2 bases and J by 2 bases, with 6 bases between the two germline ends. CDR3 length: 13 residues. CDR3: CASSLTRQETQYF. The CDR3 nucleotides read TGTGCCAGCAGCTTAACGCGGCAAGAGACCCAGTACTTC. Filled out from reference TRBV7-2 and TRBJ2-5, the complete variable domain reads GAGVSQSPSNKVTEKGKDVELRCDPISGHTALYWYRQSLGQGLEFLIYFQGNSAPDKSGLPSDRFSAERTGGSVSTLTIQRTQQEDSAVYLCASSLTRQETQYFGPGTRLLVL.

This clonotype was recorded at least ten times. A single base separates this from a much larger clone, so it may be a read error. The chain carries TRBV9 and TRBJ2-5; 8 bases match TRBD2. CDR1 SGDLS and CDR2 YYNGEE come from the germline V gene. The CDR3 has 15 amino acids. Trimming removed 6 bases from V and 11 bases from J; junction bases left unmatched: 18. This chain's CDR3 is CASTPPGRVYNEQYF. CDR3 DNA sequence: TGTGCCAGCACCCCTCCCGGGAGGGTTTACAATGAGCAGTACTTC.

This clonotype was seen just once. The chain is built from TRBV6-1 and TRBJ2-3, with TRBD1 identical over 7 bases. The J call could be wrong; TRBJ1-1 is a better fit for the DNA end. Per the germline V gene, CDR1 is MNHNS and CDR2 is SASEGT. The CDR3 sequence is 16 residues long. The CDR3, as DNA: TGTGCCAGCAGTGAAAGAGCAGGGGGTTTTTTGGTGGAAGCTTTCTTT. This codes for CASSERAGGFLVEAFF.

This rearrangement joins TRBV6-2 or TRBV6-3 to TRBJ2-1; D gene unclear. The J call is in doubt because the DNA end fits TRBJ2-5 better. Germline loops: CDR1 MNHEY, CDR2 SVGEGT. The CDR3 loop spans 13 amino acids. The chain's CDR3 is CASSEPWSKTQYF. DNA for the CDR3: TGTGCCAGCAGTGAACCGTGGTCGAAGACCCAGTACTTC.

The rearrangement links TRBV7-2 to TRBJ2-7; 7 nucleotides match TRBD1. The tail of the sequence fits TRBJ2-1 better, so the J call may be wrong. CDR1 SGHTA and CDR2 FQGNSA come from the germline V gene. The CDR3 is 13 amino acids. This CDR3 is CATEQGSYNEQFF. The CDR3 DNA reads TGTGCCACCGAACAGGGGTCCTACAATGAGCAGTTCTTC.

This clonotype has at least ten counts. V usage is TRBV4-2 and J usage is TRBJ2-7; 11 bases agree with TRBD2. The J segment lost 0 bases and the V segment lost 3 bases, leaving 4 bases of the junction unmatched. CDR1 LGHNA and CDR2 YNFKEQ come from the germline V gene. This CDR3 has 16 amino acids. In DNA form, the CDR3 reads TGTGCCAGCAGCCAGGTTAGCGGGGGGGACTCCTACGAGCAGTACTTC. As protein: CASSQVSGGDSYEQYF.

This clonotype was recorded a few times. The chain links TRBV7-2 to TRBJ2-7; D gene unclear. TRBJ2-5 matches the DNA end more closely, so the J call is doubtful. In germline, CDR1 is SGHTA, CDR2 FQGNSA. CDR3 length: 13 residues. This CDR3 is CASSFSVGETQYF. DNA for the CDR3: TGTGCCAGCAGCTTCAGCGTGGGAGAGACCCAGTACTTC.

The rearrangement joins TRBV7-8 to TRBJ1-2; D is unresolved. The length of the CDR3 is 15 residues. V lost 1 base and J lost 3, with 12 bases in between. CDR1 is SGHVS, CDR2 FQNEAQ, per germline. The CDR3 loop is CASSLEQDQDYGYTF. In DNA, the CDR3 is TGTGCCAGCAGCTTAGAGCAGGATCAGGACTATGGCTACACCTTC.

This clonotype is termed medium-sized. The rearrangement uses TRBV7-6 and TRBJ2-7; D is perhaps TRBD2 (6 bases). The CDR3 contains 13 residues. With 5 bases removed from V and 2 bases from J, the gap between germline ends came to 10 bases. Germline CDR1 and CDR2: SGHVS and FNYEAQ. The CDR3 nucleotides read TGTGCCAGCAGCCACCGCGGGGCCTACGAGCAGTACTTC. Protein: CASSHRGAYEQYF.

The table lists this clonotype with many counts. The chain employs TRBV2 and TRBJ2-7, with D tentatively TRBD2 (5 bases). Trimming removed 6 bases from V and 7 bases from J, with 19 bases in between. Per the germline V gene, CDR1 is SNHLY and CDR2 is FYNNEI. The CDR3 consists of 14 residues. In nucleotides, the CDR3 is TGTGCCAGCAGCGGTACCTTGGGTCCGGGAGAGCAGTACTTC. Its translation: CASSGTLGPGEQYF.

In its sample, this clonotype was seen many times. The rearrangement links TRBV6-1 to TRBJ2-1, with D tentatively TRBD1 (7 bases). Near its end, the DNA agrees better with TRBJ2-7, so the J call may be wrong. The CDR3 contains 15 residues. Germline CDR1 and CDR2: MNHNS and SASEGT. The CDR3 coding sequence is TGTGCCAGCAGTCCCCAGGGGGGCTCCTACAATGAGCAGTACTTC. It is translated as CASSPQGGSYNEQYF.

This clonotype has more than one count but fewer than ten. This chain links TRBV7-9 with TRBJ1-6; TRBD1 agrees at 7 bases. The length of the CDR3 is 19 residues. CDR1 SEHNR and CDR2 FQNEAQ come from the germline V gene (reference sequence). The junction had 17 bases not matched to a gene; V was cut back by 2 bases and J by 7 bases. The DNA for the CDR3 is TGTGCCAGCAGCTTACCAGGGGGACAGAGTCAACCATTCAATTCACCCCTCCACTTT. Protein product: CASSLPGGQSQPFNSPLHF.

There are many counts of this clonotype. This chain connects TRBV5-6 to TRBJ2-3; D uncertain. Germline V gene data show CDR1 as SGHDT and CDR2 as YYEEEE. Trimming removed 0 bases from V and 5 bases from J, with 1 base in between. The CDR3 extends over 11 amino acids. Here the CDR3 reads CASSLVDTQYF. The CDR3 region has the DNA TGTGCCAGCAGCTTGGTAGATACGCAGTATTTT.

This clonotype was counted only a few times. The V gene is TRBV7-3, the J gene TRBJ2-1; D unresolved. The CDR3 is 12 amino acids. Looked up from germline, CDR1 is SGHTA and CDR2 is FQGTGA. Trimming left V 1 base short and J 10 bases short, with 8 bases between. The CDR3 here is CASSLKGREQFF. CDR3 DNA sequence: TGTGCCAGCAGCTTAAAGGGTAGAGAGCAGTTCTTC.

This chain joins TRBV7-2 and TRBJ2-5, with TRBD2 matching 8 bases. The J call is in doubt because the DNA end fits TRBJ2-1 better. The CDR3 covers 15 residues. Germline V lookup: CDR1 SGHTA, CDR2 FQGNSA. The CDR3 spells CASSYGGLEGNEQFF. For the CDR3, the DNA is TGTGCCAGCAGCTACGGGGGACTAGAGGGCAATGAGCAGTTCTTC.

This clonotype was observed a handful of times. The CDR3 ends on some other residue instead of the conserved phenylalanine or tryptophan, so this is likely a read error. No DNA is shown, since the ends of the CDR3 on it are uncertain; the CDR3 is the one TCRdb lists. CDR3: CASSLVPGSNYGYTFGS. This chain joins TRBV7-8 and TRBJ2-1. The CDR3 comprises 17 residues, both ends counted. Germline-derived CDR1 and CDR2 are SGHVS and FQNEAQ.

In regard to this clonotype: An end of the junction does not agree with germline; a read error may underlie this. J is TRBJ2-7 and V is TRBV6-5, with TRBD2 matching 7 bases. The J call may be faulty, since TRBJ2-1 better matches the DNA end. This CDR3 has 15 amino acids. The germline V gene has CDR1 MNHEY and CDR2 SVGAGI. Here the CDR3 reads CASTTSGNRYNEQFF. CDR3 nucleotide sequence: TGCGCCAGCACTACAAGCGGGAATCGGTACAATGAGCAGTTCTTC.

To note about this clonotype: The final CDR3 position lacks the conserved phenylalanine or tryptophan, pointing to a likely read error. No DNA is shown, since the ends of the CDR3 on it are uncertain; the CDR3 is the one TCRdb lists. The chain has TRBV6-5 and TRBJ2-3; TRBD2 is taken as the D call from the table, unchecked against the DNA. From its first to its last residue, the CDR3 has 17 amino acids. Germline CDR1 MNHEY, CDR2 SVGAGI. The CDR3 protein is CASSYSSRRDNEQFFGP.

The rearrangement links TRBV7-3 to TRBJ2-1; possibly TRBD2 for D (6 bases). Germline V gives CDR1 SGHTA, CDR2 FQGTGA. V was shortened by 5 bases and J by 4 bases, with 15 bases between the two germline ends. The CDR3 loop spans 15 amino acids. CDR3 DNA sequence: TGTGCCAGCAGCCCGATGGGACGGGAGTACAATGAGCAGTTCTTC. Translating gives CASSPMGREYNEQFF.

This clonotype came up once. J is TRBJ1-3 and V is TRBV7-2, with D uncertain. Germline CDR1 reads SGHTA; CDR2 reads FQGNSA. The CDR3 sequence is 13 residues long. The ends were cut back, 5 bases at V and 8 bases at J, with 13 bases in the middle. Here the CDR3 reads CASSARIRDTIYF. CDR3 coding DNA: TGTGCCAGCAGCGCCCGGATAAGAGACACCATATATTTT. Filled out from reference TRBV7-2 and TRBJ1-3, the complete variable domain reads GAGVSQSPSNKVTEKGKDVELRCDPISGHTALYWYRQSLGQGLEFLIYFQGNSAPDKSGLPSDRFSAERTGGSVSTLTIQRTQQEDSAVYLCASSARIRDTIYFGEGSWLTVV.

This sequence joins TRBV7-2 and TRBJ2-3, with TRBD2 identical over 9 bases. The V gene end was trimmed by 6 bases and the J gene end by 4 bases; junction bases not matched to a gene: 8. There are 15 residues in the CDR3. From germline, CDR1 is SGHTA and CDR2 FQGNSA. CDR3 region: CASRMTSGEADTQYF. As DNA, the CDR3 is TGTGCCAGCAGGATGACTAGCGGTGAGGCAGATACGCAGTATTTT.

This clonotype was picked up many times. J is TRBJ2-3 and V is TRBV6-1, with 8 bases aligning to TRBD1. The CDR3 has 13 residues. Germline V gene sequence: CDR1 MNHNS, CDR2 SASEGT. V shed 6 bases, J shed 3 bases, and the junction held 2 bases outside the gene matches. CDR3 bases: TGTGCCAGCAGGAGACAGGGGACAGATACGCAGTATTTT. The encoded protein is CASRRQGTDTQYF.

The rearrangement joins TRBV7-3 to TRBJ2-5; possible D gene TRBD2, 6 bases. The CDR3 runs 15 residues. Per germline, CDR1 SGHTA and CDR2 FQGTGA. Deletions cut 3 bases from V and 1 base from J, with 12 bases between. The CDR3 protein is CASSFYRDFQETQYF. CDR3 coding DNA: TGTGCCAGCAGCTTCTACCGGGACTTCCAAGAGACCCAGTACTTC.

This clonotype came up many times. The genes are TRBV6-2 or TRBV6-3 and TRBJ2-5; 11 bases match TRBD1. From germline, CDR1 is MNHEY and CDR2 SVGEGT. This CDR3 spans 15 amino acids. V trimming: 2 bases; J trimming: 5 bases; junction bases outside the gene matches: 4. The CDR3 spells CASSYAGTGGETQYF. CDR3 nucleotide sequence: TGTGCCAGCAGTTACGCCGGGACAGGGGGGGAGACCCAGTACTTC.

This chain connects TRBV28 to TRBJ2-7; no firm D call. The CDR3 runs to 12 residues. Trimming removed 4 bases from V and 1 base from J, with 5 bases in between. The germline V gene has CDR1 MDHEN and CDR2 SYDVKM. The CDR3 sequence: CASSWVSYEQYF. The CDR3 nucleotides are TGTGCCAGCAGTTGGGTATCCTACGAGCAGTACTTC.